These 20 T cell receptor beta chains were sequenced from one sample in a study of T cell responses to AZD1222 COVID-19 vaccine. Generated by immunoSEQ multiplex PCR, the TCRdb table keeps only in-frame clones and is missing some. The data contain about 130,000 clones, about 90% of them singletons. The sequenced sample was peripheral blood, obtained on day 0 of AZD1222 vaccination. The receptors were gathered from an adult in good health.

The rearrangement uses TRBV7-2 and TRBJ1-5; TRBD1 agrees at 7 bases. V shed 6 bases and J 4 bases; nucleotides not matched to a gene: 6. The length of the CDR3 is 14 residues. Germline V lookup: CDR1 SGHTA, CDR2 FQGNSA. As DNA, the CDR3 is TGTGCCAGCAGTGACAGGGTTAGGAATCAGCCCCAGCATTTT. This translates into CASSDRVRNQPQHF.

The chain employs TRBV13 and TRBJ1-4; D might be TRBD1 (5 bases). The length of the CDR3 is 14 residues. The germline CDR1 and CDR2 sequences are PRHDT and FYEKMQ (reference sequence). Deletions cut 4 bases from V and 5 bases from J, with 11 bases between. CDR3 nucleotides: TGTGCCAGCAGCTCGGGACCGCTAAATGAAAAACTGTTTTTT. This codes for CASSSGPLNEKLFF.

Here the CDR3 DNA reads TGTGCCAGCAGCTTAGCCCCGGGGAACACTGAAGCTTTCTTT. It encodes CASSLAPGNTEAFF. V and J are TRBV7-2 and TRBJ1-1; no clear D gene. Germline V gene data show CDR1 as SGHTA and CDR2 as FQGNSA. The CDR3 has 14 residues. The ends were cut back, 0 bases at V and 1 base at J, with 6 bases in the middle.

The J gene is TRBJ1-1, the V gene TRBV2; D ambiguous. Trimming pared 6 bases from V and 3 bases from J, leaving 17 bases between. CDR1 is SNHLY and CDR2 is FYNNEI in the germline V gene. The CDR3 length is 15 residues. The CDR3 sequence: CASSASDPSDTEAFF. The DNA of the CDR3 is TGTGCCAGCAGCGCCTCGGACCCAAGTGACACTGAAGCTTTCTTT.

The V call is TRBV19, the J call TRBJ1-4, with TRBD1 as a possible D gene (5 bases). The germline CDR1 and CDR2 sequences are LNHDA and SQIVND (reference sequence). The CDR3 extends over 15 amino acids. With 6 bases removed from V and 5 bases from J, the gap between germline ends came to 16 bases. The CDR3 loop is CASRYLRDGNEKLFF. In DNA, the CDR3 is TGTGCCAGTAGATACCTCCGGGACGGAAATGAAAAACTGTTTTTT.

The V call is TRBV21-1, the J call TRBJ2-1; whether TRBD2, the table's D call, matches the DNA was not checked. TRBV21-1 is flagged as a pseudogene. This CDR3 is 18 amino acids long. The CDR3 nucleotides are TGTGCCAGCAGGACGACAGGGGGGCGACTAGCGGGATACAATGAGCAGTTCTTC. Its translation: CASRTTGGRLAGYNEQFF.

With respect to this clone: A read error may produce the germline difference seen at one junction end. V is TRBV7-7 and J is TRBJ2-3, with D uncertain. From germline, CDR1 is SSHAT and CDR2 FNYEAQ (reference sequence). The CDR3 is made up of 13 amino acids. Here the CDR3 reads CASSFGNTDTQYF. The CDR3 DNA follows: TGTGCTAGCAGCTTTGGGAACACAGATACGCAGTATTTT. The entire variable domain, with the rest obtained from reference TRBV7-7 and TRBJ2-3, is as follows: GAGVSQSPRYKVTKRGQDVTLRCDPISSHATLYWYQQALGQGPEFLTYFNYEAQPDKSGLPSDRFSAERPEGSISTLTIQRTEQRDSAMYRCASSFGNTDTQYFGPGTRLTVL.

The chain recombines TRBV4-1 with TRBJ2-7, with D tentatively TRBD1 (5 bases). The CDR3 totals 15 residues. Between the trimmed V and J ends, which lost 3 bases and 3 bases, there was a span of 15 bases. In germline, CDR1 is MGHRA, CDR2 YSYEKL. For the CDR3, the DNA is TGCGCCAGCAGCCAGACGGACGCAAGGGGCTACGAGCAGTACTTC. Its translation: CASSQTDARGYEQYF.

This rearrangement joins TRBV4-1 to TRBJ1-1; 8 bases fit TRBD1. The germline CDR1 and CDR2 sequences are MGHRA and YSYEKL. V shed 2 bases and J 7 bases; nucleotides not matched to a gene: 6. The CDR3 totals 14 residues. This chain's CDR3 is CASSQLGRGLEAFF. The CDR3 nucleotides are TGCGCCAGCAGCCAACTGGGCAGGGGGCTTGAAGCTTTCTTT.

This clone was seen once. The V call is TRBV6-1, the J call TRBJ2-7; unclear D gene. Between the trimmed V and J ends, which lost 0 bases and 2 bases, there was a span of 5 bases. The CDR3 sequence is 13 residues long. CDR1 MNHNS and CDR2 SASEGT come from the germline V gene. The CDR3 region is CASSEAGPYEQYF. For the CDR3, the DNA is TGTGCCAGCAGTGAAGCCGGGCCCTACGAGCAGTACTTC.

V usage is TRBV18 and J usage is TRBJ2-7; 7 positions agree with TRBD1. The CDR3 has 15 residues. Germline values: CDR1 KGHSH, CDR2 LQKENI. V shed 3 bases and J 3 bases; nucleotides not matched to a gene: 8. CDR3 DNA sequence: TGTGCCAGCTCACCTACGGGACAGAGAGACTACGAGCAGTACTTC. Its translation is CASSPTGQRDYEQYF.

This chain connects TRBV5-4 to TRBJ2-5, with TRBD2 matching over 11 bases. The CDR3 runs 16 residues. Germline CDR1 is SGHNT and CDR2 is YYREEE (reference sequence). J was trimmed by 2 bases and V by 3 bases; bases with no gene match: 6. The CDR3 DNA follows: TGTGCCAGCAGCTCAGTAGCGGGGGGGATGCAAGAGACCCAGTACTTC. It specifies CASSSVAGGMQETQYF.

The rearrangement joins TRBV9 to TRBJ2-5, with 7 bases aligning to TRBD2. The germline V gene has CDR1 SGDLS and CDR2 YYNGEE. The CDR3 contains 13 residues. V lost 4 bases to trimming and J lost 7 bases; unmatched junction nucleotides: 7. DNA for the CDR3: TGTGCCAGCAGCCCCCCGGGGGGATGGACCCAGTACTTC. Encoded protein: CASSPPGGWTQYF.

This chain uses TRBV11-2 with TRBJ2-5, with 8 nucleotides matching TRBD1. The trim removed 7 bases at V and 1 base at J, leaving 8 bases unmatched. Germline-derived CDR1 and CDR2 are SGHAT and FQNNGV. The CDR3 runs to 15 residues. CDR3 protein: CASTTGQGPQETQYF. The CDR3 DNA sequence: TGTGCCAGCACCACAGGACAGGGACCCCAAGAGACCCAGTACTTC. Filled out from reference TRBV11-2 and TRBJ2-5, the complete variable domain reads EAGVAQSPRYKIIEKRQSVAFWCNPISGHATLYWYQQILGQGPKLLIQFQNNGVVDDSQLPKDRFSAERLKGVDSTLKIQPAKLEDSAVYLCASTTGQGPQETQYFGPGTRLLVL.

This chain uses TRBV2 with TRBJ1-5, with TRBD1 matching 9 bases. Unmatched junction bases numbered 5, after V lost 4 bases and J lost 7 bases. The CDR3 sequence is 14 residues long. The germline V gene encodes CDR1 SNHLY and CDR2 FYNNEI. CDR3 amino acids: CASSAQGARQPQHF. The DNA for the CDR3 is TGTGCCAGCAGTGCACAGGGGGCGCGGCAGCCCCAGCATTTT.

The rearrangement links TRBV5-6 to TRBJ1-1, with D maybe TRBD1 (5 bases). Germline CDR1 is SGHDT and CDR2 is YYEEEE. Trimming took off 6 bases at V and 11 bases at J, with 20 bases between the two ends. The CDR3 is 13 residues long. The CDR3 protein is CASTRQAGWGAFF. CDR3 nucleotide sequence: TGTGCCAGCACCCGCCAGGCCGGATGGGGGGCTTTCTTT.

The chain is built from TRBV6-5 and TRBJ2-5; TRBD2 matches at 9 bases. J gave up 1 base and V 8 bases, and 5 bases lay outside the gene matches. The CDR3 covers 14 residues. CDR1 is MNHEY, CDR2 SVGAGI, per germline. The CDR3 nucleotides read TGTGCCAGCCATAAAGCGGGGGGCCAAGAGACCCAGTACTTC. Translation: CASHKAGGQETQYF.

V usage is TRBV6-6 and J usage is TRBJ1-6; D uncertain. CDR3 length: 16 amino acids. Germline values: CDR1 MNHNY, CDR2 SVGAGI (reference sequence). Trimming removed 0 bases from V and 8 bases from J, with 14 bases in between. CDR3 DNA: TGTGCCAGCAGTTACTCCAACCGTCAGAGGGATTCACCCCTCCACTTT. Translation: CASSYSNRQRDSPLHF.

The chain combines TRBV3-1 (or the pseudogene TRBV3-2) with TRBJ1-1, with 7 nucleotides matching TRBD1. Germline V lookup: CDR1 LGHDT, CDR2 YNNKEL (reference sequence). The CDR3 has 12 amino acids. After removal of 4 bases from V and 8 bases from J, the junction contained 4 bases not matched to a gene. The CDR3 DNA is TGTGCCAGCAGCCCCCAGGGGGAGGAAGCTTTCTTT. It encodes CASSPQGEEAFF.

The chain links TRBV30 to TRBJ2-7; D possibly corresponds to TRBD1 (6 bases). The CDR3 length is 12 residues. The V and J ends lost 6 bases and 3 bases respectively, with 12 bases between them. Germline V CDR1 and CDR2: GTSNPN, SVGIG (reference sequence). The CDR3 DNA reads as TGTGCCTGCAACGACAGGAACTACGAGCAGTACTTC. As protein: CACNDRNYEQYF.